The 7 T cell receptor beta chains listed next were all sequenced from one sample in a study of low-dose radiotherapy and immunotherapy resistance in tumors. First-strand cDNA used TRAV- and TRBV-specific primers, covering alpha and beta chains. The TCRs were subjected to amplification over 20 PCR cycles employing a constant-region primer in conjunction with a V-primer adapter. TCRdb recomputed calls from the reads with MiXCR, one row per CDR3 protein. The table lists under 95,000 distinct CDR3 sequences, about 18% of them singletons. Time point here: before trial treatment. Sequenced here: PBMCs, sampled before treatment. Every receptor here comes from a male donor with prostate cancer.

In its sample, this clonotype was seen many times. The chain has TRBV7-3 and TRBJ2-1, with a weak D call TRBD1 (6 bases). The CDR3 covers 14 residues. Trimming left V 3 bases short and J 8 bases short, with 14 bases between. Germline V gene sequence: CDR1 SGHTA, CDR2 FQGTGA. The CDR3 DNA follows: TGTGCCAGCAGCTTCGTTCCAGGGGCCGATGAGCAGTTCTTC. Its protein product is CASSFVPGADEQFF.

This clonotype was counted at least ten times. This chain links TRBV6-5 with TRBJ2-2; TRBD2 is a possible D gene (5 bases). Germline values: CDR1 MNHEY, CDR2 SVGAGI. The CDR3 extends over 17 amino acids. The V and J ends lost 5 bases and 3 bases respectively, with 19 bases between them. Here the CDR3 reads CASSLSGPNWDTGELFF. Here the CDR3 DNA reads TGTGCCAGCAGTCTCAGCGGCCCCAACTGGGACACCGGGGAGCTGTTTTTT.

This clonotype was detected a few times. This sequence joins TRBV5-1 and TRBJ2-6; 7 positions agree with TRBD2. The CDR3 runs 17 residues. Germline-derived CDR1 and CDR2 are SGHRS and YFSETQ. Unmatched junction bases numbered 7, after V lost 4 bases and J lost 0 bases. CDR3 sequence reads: CASSPGLYGSGANVLTF. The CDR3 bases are TGCGCCAGCAGCCCGGGACTATATGGCTCTGGGGCCAACGTCCTGACTTTC.

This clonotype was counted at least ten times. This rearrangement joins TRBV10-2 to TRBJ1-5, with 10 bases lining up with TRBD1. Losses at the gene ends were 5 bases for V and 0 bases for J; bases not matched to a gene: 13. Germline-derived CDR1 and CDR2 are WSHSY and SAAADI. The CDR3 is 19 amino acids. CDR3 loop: CASSFSGTGALYSNQPQHF. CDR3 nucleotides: TGCGCCAGCAGTTTCTCCGGGACAGGGGCTTTGTATAGCAATCAGCCCCAGCATTTT.

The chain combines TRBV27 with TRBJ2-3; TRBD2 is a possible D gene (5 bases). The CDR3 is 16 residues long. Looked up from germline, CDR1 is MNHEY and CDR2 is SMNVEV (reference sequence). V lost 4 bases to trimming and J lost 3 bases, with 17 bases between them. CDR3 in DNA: TGTGCCAGCAGTTCTCGGGGAGACAAGAAGACAGATACGCAGTATTTT. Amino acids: CASSSRGDKKTDTQYF.

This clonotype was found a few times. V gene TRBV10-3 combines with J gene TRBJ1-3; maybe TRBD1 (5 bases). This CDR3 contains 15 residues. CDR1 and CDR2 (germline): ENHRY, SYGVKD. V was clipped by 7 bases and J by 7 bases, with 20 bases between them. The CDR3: CAIMAGTPGTNTIYF. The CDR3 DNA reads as TGTGCCATCATGGCCGGAACTCCTGGGACCAACACCATATATTTT.

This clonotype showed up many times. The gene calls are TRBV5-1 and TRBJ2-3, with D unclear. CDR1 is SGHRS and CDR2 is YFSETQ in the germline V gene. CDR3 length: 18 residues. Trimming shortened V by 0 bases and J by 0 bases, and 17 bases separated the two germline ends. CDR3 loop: CASSLGMAASTSTDTQYF. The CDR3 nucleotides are TGCGCCAGCAGCTTGGGGATGGCGGCCTCTACTAGCACAGATACGCAGTATTTT.